The 5 T cell receptor beta chains listed next were all sequenced from one sample in a study of control samples from healthy donors and cancer patients. Using immunoSEQ multiplex PCR, the repertoire was profiled, and TCRdb retains in-frame clones only, with some absent. Found here are about 59,000 clones, more than 75% of them singletons; the top ten hold roughly 13%. Input material: PBMCs. All receptors derive from a woman in her fifties or sixties with lung cancer.

The chain joins TRBV5-1 to TRBJ1-5; 7 positions agree with TRBD1. The CDR3 extends over 14 amino acids. The germline V gene encodes CDR1 SGHRS and CDR2 YFSETQ. J gave up 5 bases and V 1 base, and 3 bases lay outside the gene matches. The DNA of the CDR3 is TGCGCCAGCAGCTTGCAGGGGGGAGATCAGCCCCAGCATTTT. Amino acids: CASSLQGGDQPQHF. Full variable domain (missing parts from reference TRBV5-1 and TRBJ1-5): KAGVTQTPRYLIKTRGQQVTLSCSPISGHRSVSWYQQTPGQGLQFLFEYFSETQRNKGNFPGRFSGRQFSNSRSEMNVSTLELGDSALYLCASSLQGGDQPQHFGDGTRLSIL.

The rearrangement links TRBV5-1 to TRBJ2-5, with TRBD1 matching 7 bases. CDR1 and CDR2 from the germline V gene are SGHRS and YFSETQ. CDR3 length equals 15 residues. After removal of 3 bases from V and 0 bases from J, the junction contained 5 bases not matched to a gene. The DNA of the CDR3 is TGCGCCAGCAGCTCGCTCACAGGGGACCAAGAGACCCAGTACTTC. Protein sequence: CASSSLTGDQETQYF.

Of note for this clone: At one end the junction does not follow the germline gene, possibly because of a read error. The chain uses TRBV7-7 and TRBJ1-3; 7 bases agree with TRBD1. Germline CDR1 and CDR2: SSHAT and FNYEAQ (reference sequence). The CDR3 totals 14 residues. The CDR3 DNA is TGTGCTAGCACCTCTTCCGGGACAGAGGGCACCATATATTTT. It encodes CASTSSGTEGTIYF.

This chain joins TRBV4-1 and TRBJ1-1; 8 bases align to TRBD1. The CDR3 sequence is 16 residues long. J gave up 11 bases and V 0 bases, and 14 bases lay outside the gene matches. The germline V gene encodes CDR1 MGHRA and CDR2 YSYEKL. The CDR3, as DNA: TGCGCCAGCAGCCAAGATCAGGGCAGGGGGCGAAAATACGCTTTCTTT. This codes for CASSQDQGRGRKYAFF.

The chain is built from TRBV18 and TRBJ1-1; D might be TRBD1 (5 bases). CDR3 length: 16 amino acids. Per the germline V gene, CDR1 is KGHSH and CDR2 is LQKENI. Trimming took off 3 bases at V and 2 bases at J, with 16 bases between the two ends. In DNA, the CDR3 is TGTGCCAGCTCACCGGTGGCACAGGCAGTTAACACTGAAGCTTTCTTT. Translating gives CASSPVAQAVNTEAFF.